This entry lists 26 T cell receptor beta chains sequenced from one sample in a study of neurological immune-mediated disorders. TCRdb independently ran MiXCR on the 5' RACE reads; one entry per CDR3 protein. The data show about 39,000 distinct CDR3 sequences, almost 7.5% seen once. The sample comprised CD4+ T cells from blood. The receptors shown here come from a man in his fifties or sixties in good health.

This clonotype was detected ten times or more. The rearrangement links TRBV28 to TRBJ1-1; no reliable D call. V lost 3 bases and J lost 0, with 5 bases in between. The CDR3 consists of 13 residues. Germline-derived CDR1 and CDR2 are MDHEN and SYDVKM. The CDR3 DNA follows: TGTGCCAGCAGTTTCCCCCTGAACACTGAAGCTTTCTTT. Protein product: CASSFPLNTEAFF.

Many counts were recorded for this clonotype. This chain joins TRBV20-1 and TRBJ2-2, with 7 positions matching TRBD2. With V trimmed by 0 bases and J by 4 bases, 5 bases remained unmatched. The V gene's germline CDR1 is DFQATT and CDR2 SNEGSKA (reference sequence). The CDR3 runs 15 residues. In DNA form, the CDR3 reads TGCAGTGCTAGAGATCGCGGGAGATCCACCGGGGAGCTGTTTTTT. The encoded protein is CSARDRGRSTGELFF.

This clonotype was counted at least ten times. The chain uses TRBV27 and TRBJ1-2; weak D call: TRBD1 (5 bases). The CDR3 contains 15 residues. Trimming cost V 5 bases and J 3 bases, with 16 bases left between them. CDR1 is MNHEY and CDR2 is SMNVEV in the germline V gene (reference sequence). The CDR3 loop reads CASSQGGRGDYGYTF. In DNA, the CDR3 is TGTGCCAGCAGTCAAGGTGGGCGAGGGGACTATGGCTACACCTTC.

V gene TRBV29-1 combines with J gene TRBJ2-5; a weak D match, TRBD2 (5 bases). Germline V lookup: CDR1 SQVTM, CDR2 ANQGSEA. There are 14 residues in the CDR3. Trimming removed 4 bases at V and 1 base at J, with 13 bases between. Written as DNA, the CDR3 is TGCAGCGTTGGATGGAGGAGCATCCAAGAGACCCAGTACTTC. The encoded protein is CSVGWRSIQETQYF.

This clonotype was seen at least ten times. V gene TRBV7-2 combines with J gene TRBJ2-4; maybe TRBD2 (5 bases). Germline CDR1 is SGHTA and CDR2 is FQGNSA. The length of the CDR3 is 12 residues. The V end lost 5 bases, the J end lost 15 bases, and 17 bases lay between the germline ends. CDR3 in amino acids: CASSLLNRDRYF. The CDR3 DNA sequence: TGTGCCAGCAGCCTATTAAACCGGGATAGGTACTTC.

This clonotype has ten or more counts. The rearrangement links TRBV6-5 to TRBJ1-4; D is unclear. From germline, CDR1 is MNHEY and CDR2 SVGAGI. The CDR3 runs to 13 residues. V lost 6 bases and J lost 6, with 11 bases in between. In DNA, the CDR3 is TGTGCCAGCAGGGTTAGGGAGGATGAAAAACTGTTTTTT. This gives the protein CASRVREDEKLFF.

This clonotype was detected many times. V and J are TRBV29-1 and TRBJ2-7, with D maybe TRBD2 (5 bases). V was trimmed by 6 bases and J by 0 bases, leaving 15 bases between them. This CDR3 region has 14 residues. Germline lookup yields CDR1 SQVTM and CDR2 ANQGSEA. The CDR3 loop is CSVGPAVSSYEQYF. The CDR3 coding sequence is TGCAGCGTCGGTCCAGCGGTGAGCTCCTACGAGCAGTACTTC.

In this sample, this clonotype turned up many times. The chain uses TRBV12-3 or TRBV12-4 and TRBJ2-7, with a weak D call TRBD2 (6 bases). V was pared by 5 bases and J by 4 bases, with 12 bases between. The CDR3 runs to 13 residues. CDR3 amino acids: CASSRREGYEQYF. Here the CDR3 DNA reads TGTGCCAGCAGTCGGCGGGAAGGGTACGAGCAGTACTTC.

V is TRBV24-1 and J is TRBJ2-1; no firm D call. CDR1 and CDR2 (germline): KGHDR, SFDVKD. The CDR3 length is 12 residues. Trimming took 9 bases from V and 0 from J, leaving 5 bases between them. For the CDR3, the DNA is TGTGCCACCGAAAGCTCCTACAATGAGCAGTTCTTC. Amino acids: CATESSYNEQFF.

This clonotype was picked up many times. The chain employs TRBV20-1 and TRBJ2-1; TRBD2 is a possible D gene (6 bases). The V gene lost 3 bases and the J gene lost 0 bases, with 12 bases spanning the gap. Germline assignment: CDR1 DFQATT and CDR2 SNEGSKA (reference sequence). CDR3 length: 15 amino acids. The DNA of the CDR3 is TGCAGTGCTAGGGCCGGGACTCACTCCTACAATGAGCAGTTCTTC. As protein: CSARAGTHSYNEQFF.

This clonotype appeared many times. The chain joins TRBV6-1 to TRBJ2-1, with D possibly TRBD1 on 6 matching bases. V dropped 2 bases and J dropped 3 bases, with 11 bases sitting between them. The CDR3 sequence is 15 residues long. Germline V gene data show CDR1 as MNHNS and CDR2 as SASEGT. CDR3 DNA sequence: TGTGCCAGCAGTGAAATTTGGACAGACTACAATGAGCAGTTCTTC. This gives the protein CASSEIWTDYNEQFF.

This clonotype was found a few times. This chain links TRBV12-3 or TRBV12-4 with TRBJ2-1, with D hard to call. Deletions cut 6 bases from V and 8 bases from J, with 14 bases between. CDR3 length: 13 residues. CDR3 sequence: CASRSPFAHEQFF. CDR3 sequence (DNA): TGTGCCAGCAGATCCCCCTTTGCCCATGAGCAGTTCTTC.

This clonotype was picked up a small number of times. The CDR3 nucleotides are TGTGCCAGCAGCCAAGGGCTAGCGGGAGCCTTATACAATGAGCAGTTCTTC. The encoded protein is CASSQGLAGALYNEQFF. V and J are TRBV3-1 and TRBJ2-1; 10 bases map to TRBD2. The V segment lost 1 base and the J segment 4 bases; nucleotides outside the gene matches: 7. Germline V gene lookup returns CDR1 LGHDT and CDR2 YNNKEL (reference sequence). CDR3 length: 17 amino acids.

This clonotype showed up many times. The chain joins TRBV6-5 to TRBJ2-3, with D maybe TRBD1 (5 bases). There are 15 residues in the CDR3. The V gene lost 6 bases and the J gene lost 0 bases, with 13 bases spanning the gap. The germline V gene has CDR1 MNHEY and CDR2 SVGAGI. The CDR3 loop is CASSLQGASTDTQYF. CDR3 nucleotide sequence: TGTGCCAGCAGCCTACAAGGGGCAAGCACAGATACGCAGTATTTT.

This clonotype occurred many times. This sequence joins TRBV27 and TRBJ1-2; D unclear. Germline CDR1 and CDR2: MNHEY and SMNVEV (reference sequence). V lost 8 bases and J 5 bases, leaving 15 bases between the germline ends. The CDR3 has 13 amino acids. The CDR3 loop is CASGSRTLYGYTF. CDR3 nucleotides: TGTGCCAGCGGGTCCAGGACCCTATATGGCTACACCTTC.

This clonotype was recorded many times. V usage is TRBV7-9 and J usage is TRBJ1-2, with D uncertain. CDR3 length equals 11 residues. Trimming pared 5 bases from V and 7 bases from J, leaving 8 bases between. The V gene's germline CDR1 is SEHNR and CDR2 FQNEAQ (reference sequence). The CDR3 is CASSRSGGYTF. DNA of the CDR3: TGTGCCAGCAGCCGGTCCGGTGGCTACACCTTC.

This clonotype was picked up a small number of times. The rearrangement joins TRBV7-6 to TRBJ2-2; D is unclear. The CDR3 is 14 amino acids. Germline V lookup: CDR1 SGHVS, CDR2 FNYEAQ. Trimming took off 2 bases at V and 5 bases at J, with 9 bases between the two ends. The CDR3 loop reads CASSLSPGTGELFF. The CDR3 DNA is TGTGCCAGCAGCTTAAGCCCGGGTACCGGGGAGCTGTTTTTT.

There are many counts of this clonotype. In nucleotides, the CDR3 is TGCGCCAGCAGCTCCGCGACGGTTACAGATACGCAGTATTTT. Amino acid sequence: CASSSATVTDTQYF. The V call is TRBV5-1, the J call TRBJ2-3; D not certain. The CDR3 is made up of 14 amino acids. Germline lookup yields CDR1 SGHRS and CDR2 YFSETQ. The V end was cut by 3 bases, the J end by 3 bases, with 11 bases between.

This clonotype came up many times. The V and J genes are TRBV12-3 or TRBV12-4 and TRBJ1-2; TRBD1 might be the D (6 bases). Trimming removed 6 bases at V and 8 bases at J, with 13 bases between. The CDR3 is 12 residues long. The CDR3 coding sequence is TGTGCCAGCAGGCAAACAGGGAGAGGCTACACCTTC. This sequence encodes CASRQTGRGYTF.

This clonotype was observed many times. The genes are TRBV7-2 and TRBJ2-7, with unresolved D. The CDR3 is 15 residues long. The germline gives CDR1 SGHTA, CDR2 FQGNSA. Trimming took 4 bases from V and 3 from J, leaving 16 bases between them. The CDR3 spells CASSSLSVIVYEQYF. As DNA, the CDR3 is TGTGCCAGCAGCTCCCTTTCGGTAATAGTCTACGAGCAGTACTTC.

This clonotype was picked up many times. The chain uses TRBV29-1 and TRBJ2-7; 8 bases are a match to TRBD1. This CDR3 is built from 13 residues. Germline trimming cut 4 bases from V and 6 bases from J; bases unmatched to any gene: 8. CDR1 SQVTM and CDR2 ANQGSEA come from the germline V gene. CDR3 bases: TGCAGCGTTGGGGGGACAGGTATCCGCGAGCAGTACTTC. Its translation is CSVGGTGIREQYF.

This clonotype was detected many times. This chain uses TRBV28 with TRBJ1-2, with 7 bases aligning to TRBD1. The CDR3 has 16 residues. V shed 6 bases and J 3 bases; nucleotides not matched to a gene: 13. Germline V gene lookup returns CDR1 MDHEN and CDR2 SYDVKM. CDR3 bases: TGTGCCAGCAGCCCGATAAGAACCGGGACAGACTATGGCTACACCTTC. This encodes CASSPIRTGTDYGYTF.

This clonotype has ten or more counts. The V call is TRBV20-1, the J call TRBJ2-2, with 11 bases fitting TRBD2. Germline lookup yields CDR1 DFQATT and CDR2 SNEGSKA (reference sequence). There are 16 residues in the CDR3. Trimming cost V 3 bases and J 0 bases; bases outside gene matches: 3. CDR3 DNA sequence: TGCAGTGCTAGGACTAGCGGGGCCGCGAACACCGGGGAGCTGTTTTTT. Encoded protein: CSARTSGAANTGELFF.

Many counts were recorded for this clonotype. The chain couples TRBV20-1 to TRBJ2-5, with no clear D. Trimming stripped 6 bases from V and 9 bases from J, with 20 bases between. CDR3 length: 13 amino acids. In germline, CDR1 is DFQATT, CDR2 SNEGSKA (reference sequence). CDR3 loop: CSAPRGPRSAQYF. In DNA, the CDR3 is TGCAGTGCCCCCCGAGGACCCCGATCGGCCCAGTACTTC.

This clonotype was recorded at least ten times. The chain joins TRBV28 to TRBJ2-4; a possible D gene is TRBD1 (6 bases). CDR3 length equals 15 residues. The ends were cut back, 5 bases at V and 0 bases at J, with 11 bases in the middle. Germline V gives CDR1 MDHEN, CDR2 SYDVKM. Here the CDR3 reads CASSINRVAKNIQYF. CDR3 DNA sequence: TGTGCCAGCAGTATAAACAGGGTAGCCAAAAACATTCAGTACTTC.

Ten or more counts support this clonotype. The rearrangement uses TRBV18 and TRBJ2-7, with D unclear. In germline, CDR1 is KGHSH, CDR2 LQKENI. V gave up 5 bases and J gave up 7 bases, with 12 bases separating them. The CDR3 runs to 12 residues. CDR3 protein: CASSTPALEQYF. The CDR3, as DNA: TGTGCCAGCTCAACTCCGGCGCTTGAGCAGTACTTC.